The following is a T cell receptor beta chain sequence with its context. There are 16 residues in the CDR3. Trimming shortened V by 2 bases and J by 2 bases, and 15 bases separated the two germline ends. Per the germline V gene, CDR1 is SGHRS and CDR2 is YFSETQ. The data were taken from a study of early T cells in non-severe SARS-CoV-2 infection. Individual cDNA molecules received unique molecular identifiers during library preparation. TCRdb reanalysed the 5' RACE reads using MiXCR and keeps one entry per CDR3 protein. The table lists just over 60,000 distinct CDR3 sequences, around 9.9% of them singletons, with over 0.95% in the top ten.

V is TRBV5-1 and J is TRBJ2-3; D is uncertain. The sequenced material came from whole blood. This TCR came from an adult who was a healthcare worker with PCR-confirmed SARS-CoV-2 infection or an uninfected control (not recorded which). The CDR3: CASSLTLPGYTDTQYF. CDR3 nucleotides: TGCGCCAGCAGCTTAACTCTCCCCGGCTACACAGATACGCAGTATTTT.